This T cell receptor (beta chain) was identified in a study of T cell responses to AZD1222 COVID-19 vaccine. For the study at large: Second doses that came at about 4 or about 12 weeks were put together. Study conclusions and caveats: Only 5 or 6 people who got AZD1222 tested seropositive at baseline. Without day 14 samples, only post-peak T cell repertoires were studied. Donors were largely white British and mainly female; clonal diversity was possibly underestimated.

The V and J ends lost 2 bases and 2 bases respectively, with 7 bases between them. This CDR3 has 15 amino acids. Germline-derived CDR1 and CDR2 are MNHEY and SMNVEV (reference sequence). Data came from immunoSEQ multiplex PCR; TCRdb stores just in-frame clones and leaves some out. The table lists about 68,000 clones, about 80% of them singletons. Details on this clone: Its target is not known.

This clonotype was sampled from an adult in good health. Source: peripheral blood, taken on day 0 of AZD1222 vaccination. V usage is TRBV27 and J usage is TRBJ1-6; D may be TRBD1 (5 bases). CDR3 nucleotides: TGTGCCAGCAGTTTAAGGGACGCCTATAATTCACCCCTCCACTTT. As protein: CASSLRDAYNSPLHF.